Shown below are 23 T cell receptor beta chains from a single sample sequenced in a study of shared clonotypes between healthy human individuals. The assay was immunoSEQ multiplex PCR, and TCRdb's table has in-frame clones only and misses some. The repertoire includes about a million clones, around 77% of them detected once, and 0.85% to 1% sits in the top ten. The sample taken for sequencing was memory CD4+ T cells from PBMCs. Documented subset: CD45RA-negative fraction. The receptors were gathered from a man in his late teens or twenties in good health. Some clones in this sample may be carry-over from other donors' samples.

CDR3 sequence: CAWSVESYGYTF. For the CDR3, the DNA is TGTGCCTGGAGTGTAGAGTCGTATGGCTACACCTTC. This rearrangement joins TRBV30 to TRBJ1-2, with D unclear. This CDR3 spans 12 amino acids. The germline V gene has CDR1 GTSNPN and CDR2 SVGIG (reference sequence). Trimming removed 0 bases from V and 5 bases from J, with 7 bases in between.

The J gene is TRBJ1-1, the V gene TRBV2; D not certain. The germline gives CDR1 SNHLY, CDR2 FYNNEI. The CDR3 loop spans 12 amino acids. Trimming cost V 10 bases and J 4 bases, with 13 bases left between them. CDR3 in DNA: TGTGCCACCCTAACAGAAATCACTGAAGCTTTCTTT. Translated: CATLTEITEAFF.

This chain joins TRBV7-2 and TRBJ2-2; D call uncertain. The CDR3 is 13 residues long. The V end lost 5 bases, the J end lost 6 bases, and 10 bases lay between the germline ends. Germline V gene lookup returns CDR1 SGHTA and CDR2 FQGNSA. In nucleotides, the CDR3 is TGTGCCAGCAGCCCCGAATCATCCGGGGAGCTGTTTTTT. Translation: CASSPESSGELFF.

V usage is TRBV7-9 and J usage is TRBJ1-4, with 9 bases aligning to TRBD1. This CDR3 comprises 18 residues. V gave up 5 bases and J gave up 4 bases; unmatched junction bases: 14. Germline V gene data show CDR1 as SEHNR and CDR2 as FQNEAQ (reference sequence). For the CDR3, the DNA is TGTGCCAGCAGCATCCCGGGACAGGGTTGCCCCGTTAATGAAAAACTGTTTTTT. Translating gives CASSIPGQGCPVNEKLFF. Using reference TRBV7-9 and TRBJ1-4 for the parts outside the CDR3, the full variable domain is DTGVSQNPRHKITKRGQNVTFRCDPISEHNRLYWYRQTLGQGPEFLTYFQNEAQLEKSRLLSDRFSAERPKGSFSTLEIQRTEQGDSAMYLCASSIPGQGCPVNEKLFFGSGTQLSVL.

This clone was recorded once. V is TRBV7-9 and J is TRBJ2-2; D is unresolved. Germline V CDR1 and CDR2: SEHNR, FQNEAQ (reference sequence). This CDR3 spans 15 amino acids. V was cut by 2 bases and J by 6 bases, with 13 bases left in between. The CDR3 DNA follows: TGTGCCAGCAGCTTATTACGCGAGGTCCCCGGGGAGCTGTTTTTT. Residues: CASSLLREVPGELFF.

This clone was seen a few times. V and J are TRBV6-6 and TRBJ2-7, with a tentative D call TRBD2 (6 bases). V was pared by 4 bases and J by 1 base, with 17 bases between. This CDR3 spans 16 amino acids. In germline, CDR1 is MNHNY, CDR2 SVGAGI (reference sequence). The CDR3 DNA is TGTGCCAGCAGTTCCGTACAGCGGGCATTGTCCTACGAGCAGTACTTC. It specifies CASSSVQRALSYEQYF.

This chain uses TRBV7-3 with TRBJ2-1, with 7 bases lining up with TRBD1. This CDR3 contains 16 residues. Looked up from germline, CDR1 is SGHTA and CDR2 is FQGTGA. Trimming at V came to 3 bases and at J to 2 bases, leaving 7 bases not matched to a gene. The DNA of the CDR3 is TGTGCCAGCAGCTTGGACAGGCCCTCGCCCTACAATGAGCAGTTCTTC. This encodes CASSLDRPSPYNEQFF.

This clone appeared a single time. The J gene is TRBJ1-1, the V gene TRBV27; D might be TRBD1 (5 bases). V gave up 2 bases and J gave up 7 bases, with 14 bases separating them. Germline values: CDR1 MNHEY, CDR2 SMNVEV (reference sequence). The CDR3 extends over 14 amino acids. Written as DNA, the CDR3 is TGTGCCAGCAGTTTAAAGTTGGGGGGAGGTGAAGCTTTCTTT. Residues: CASSLKLGGGEAFF.

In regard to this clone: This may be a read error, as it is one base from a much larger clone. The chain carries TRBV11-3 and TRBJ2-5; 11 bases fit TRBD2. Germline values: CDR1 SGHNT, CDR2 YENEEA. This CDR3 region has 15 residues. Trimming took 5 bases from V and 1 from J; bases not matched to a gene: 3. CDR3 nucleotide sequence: TGTGCCAGCAGCCTCGGGACTAGCGGCCAAGAGACCCAGTACTTC. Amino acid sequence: CASSLGTSGQETQYF. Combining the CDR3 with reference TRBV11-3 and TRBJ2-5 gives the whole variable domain EAGVVQSPRYKIIEKKQPVAFWCNPISGHNTLYWYLQNLGQGPELLIRYENEEAVDDSQLPKDRFSAERLKGVDSTLKIQPAELGDSAVYLCASSLGTSGQETQYFGPGTRLLVL.

The CDR3 coding sequence is TGTGCCAGCGCGGTCACAGGGGGCAAGGGGCAGCCCCAGCATTTT. Residues: CASAVTGGKGQPQHF. This sequence joins TRBV28 and TRBJ1-5; 9 bases are a match to TRBD1. The CDR3 runs to 15 residues. The V segment lost 8 bases and the J segment 7 bases; nucleotides outside the gene matches: 12. Germline values: CDR1 MDHEN, CDR2 SYDVKM.

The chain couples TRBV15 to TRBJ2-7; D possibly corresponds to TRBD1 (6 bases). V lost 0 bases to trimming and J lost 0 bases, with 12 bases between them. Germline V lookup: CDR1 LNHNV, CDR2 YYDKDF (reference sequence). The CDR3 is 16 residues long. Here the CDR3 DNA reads TGTGCCACCAGCAGAGATCTCCAGGGGAACTCCTACGAGCAGTACTTC. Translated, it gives CATSRDLQGNSYEQYF. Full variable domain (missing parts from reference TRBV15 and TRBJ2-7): DAMVIQNPRYQVTQFGKPVTLSCSQTLNHNVMYWYQQKSSQAPKLLFHYYDKDFNNEADTPDNFQSRRPNTSFCFLDIRSPGLGDTAMYLCATSRDLQGNSYEQYFGPGTRLTVT.

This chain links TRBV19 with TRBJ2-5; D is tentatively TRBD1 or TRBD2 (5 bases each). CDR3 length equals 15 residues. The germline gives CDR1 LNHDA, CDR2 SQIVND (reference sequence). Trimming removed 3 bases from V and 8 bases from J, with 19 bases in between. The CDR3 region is CASSIGPARGDTQYF. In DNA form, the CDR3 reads TGTGCCAGTAGTATCGGCCCCGCGAGGGGAGATACCCAGTACTTC.

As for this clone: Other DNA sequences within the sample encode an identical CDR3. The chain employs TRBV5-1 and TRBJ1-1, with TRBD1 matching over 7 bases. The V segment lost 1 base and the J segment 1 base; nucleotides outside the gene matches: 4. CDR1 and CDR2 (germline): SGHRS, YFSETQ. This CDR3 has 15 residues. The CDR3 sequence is CASSLSGTANTEAFF. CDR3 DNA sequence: TGCGCCAGCAGCTTGAGTGGGACAGCGAACACTGAAGCTTTCTTT.

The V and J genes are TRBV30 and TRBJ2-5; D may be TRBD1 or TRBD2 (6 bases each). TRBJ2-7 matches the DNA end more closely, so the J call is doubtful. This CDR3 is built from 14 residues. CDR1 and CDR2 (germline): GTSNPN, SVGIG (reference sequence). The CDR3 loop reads CAATPGDTSYEQYF. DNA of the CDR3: TGTGCCGCCACACCGGGGGACACATCCTACGAGCAGTACTTC.

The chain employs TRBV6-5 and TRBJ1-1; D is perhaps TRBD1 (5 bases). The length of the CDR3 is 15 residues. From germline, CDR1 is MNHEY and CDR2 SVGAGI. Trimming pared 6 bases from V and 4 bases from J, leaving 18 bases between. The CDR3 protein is CASRPQGSAGTEAFF. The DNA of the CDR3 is TGTGCCAGCAGACCCCAGGGTTCCGCAGGCACTGAAGCTTTCTTT.

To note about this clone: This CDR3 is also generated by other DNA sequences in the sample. CDR3 amino acids: CASSVGPNNEQFF. The CDR3 DNA sequence: TGTGCCAGCAGCGTAGGGCCGAACAATGAGCAGTTCTTC. The chain links TRBV9 to TRBJ2-1; D remains unclear. In germline, CDR1 is SGDLS, CDR2 YYNGEE. This CDR3 comprises 13 residues. Trimming cost V 0 bases and J 5 bases, with 6 bases left between them.

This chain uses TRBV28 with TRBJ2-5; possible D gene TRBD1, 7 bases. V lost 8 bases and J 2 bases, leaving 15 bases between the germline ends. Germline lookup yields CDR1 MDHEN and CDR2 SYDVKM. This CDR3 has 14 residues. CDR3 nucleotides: TGTGCCAGCGCCAGGGGGGTGGGGCAAGAGACCCAGTACTTC. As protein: CASARGVGQETQYF.

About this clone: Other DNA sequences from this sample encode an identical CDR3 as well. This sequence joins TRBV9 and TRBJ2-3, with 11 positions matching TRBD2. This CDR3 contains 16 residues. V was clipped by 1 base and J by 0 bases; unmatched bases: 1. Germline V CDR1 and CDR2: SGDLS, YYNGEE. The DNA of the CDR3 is TGTGCCAGCAGCGTAAGACTAGCGGGGAGCACAGATACGCAGTATTTT. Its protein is CASSVRLAGSTDTQYF. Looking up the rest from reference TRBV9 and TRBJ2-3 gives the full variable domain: DSGVTQTPKHLITATGQRVTLRCSPRSGDLSVYWYQQSLDQGLQFLIQYYNGEERAKGNILERFSAQQFPDLHSELNLSSLELGDSALYFCASSVRLAGSTDTQYFGPGTRLTVL.

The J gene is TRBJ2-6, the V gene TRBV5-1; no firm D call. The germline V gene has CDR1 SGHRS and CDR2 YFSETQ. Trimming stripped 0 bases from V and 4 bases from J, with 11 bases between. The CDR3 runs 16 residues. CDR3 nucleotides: TGCGCCAGCAGCTTGGAGGTAACTCCCGGGGCCAACGTCCTGACTTTC. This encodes CASSLEVTPGANVLTF.

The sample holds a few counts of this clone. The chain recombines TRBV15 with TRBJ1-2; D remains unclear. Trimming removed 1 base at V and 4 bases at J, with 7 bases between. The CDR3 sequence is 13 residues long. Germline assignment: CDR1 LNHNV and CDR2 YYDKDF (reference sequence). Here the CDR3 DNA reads TGTGCCACCAGCAGAGCACTCGGCTATGGCTACACCTTC. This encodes CATSRALGYGYTF.

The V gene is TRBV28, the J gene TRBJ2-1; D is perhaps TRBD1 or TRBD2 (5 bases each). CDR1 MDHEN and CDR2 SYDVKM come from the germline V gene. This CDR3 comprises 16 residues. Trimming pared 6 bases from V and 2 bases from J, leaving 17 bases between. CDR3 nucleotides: TGTGCCAGCAGGCCGTCTGGGACCAGCGCCTACAATGAGCAGTTCTTC. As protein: CASRPSGTSAYNEQFF.

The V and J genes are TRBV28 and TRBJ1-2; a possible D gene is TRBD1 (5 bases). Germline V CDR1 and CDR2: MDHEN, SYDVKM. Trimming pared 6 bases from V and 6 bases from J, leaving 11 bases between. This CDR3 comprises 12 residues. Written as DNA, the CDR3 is TGTGCCAGCAGCCTCAACAGGAATGGCTACACCTTC. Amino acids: CASSLNRNGYTF.

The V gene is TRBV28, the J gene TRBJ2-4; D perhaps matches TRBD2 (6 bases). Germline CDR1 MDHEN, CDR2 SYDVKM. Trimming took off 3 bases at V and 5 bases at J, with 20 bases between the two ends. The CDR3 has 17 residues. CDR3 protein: CASSFLGGSVAENIQYF. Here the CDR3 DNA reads TGTGCCAGCAGTTTTTTAGGTGGGAGTGTAGCGGAAAACATTCAGTACTTC.